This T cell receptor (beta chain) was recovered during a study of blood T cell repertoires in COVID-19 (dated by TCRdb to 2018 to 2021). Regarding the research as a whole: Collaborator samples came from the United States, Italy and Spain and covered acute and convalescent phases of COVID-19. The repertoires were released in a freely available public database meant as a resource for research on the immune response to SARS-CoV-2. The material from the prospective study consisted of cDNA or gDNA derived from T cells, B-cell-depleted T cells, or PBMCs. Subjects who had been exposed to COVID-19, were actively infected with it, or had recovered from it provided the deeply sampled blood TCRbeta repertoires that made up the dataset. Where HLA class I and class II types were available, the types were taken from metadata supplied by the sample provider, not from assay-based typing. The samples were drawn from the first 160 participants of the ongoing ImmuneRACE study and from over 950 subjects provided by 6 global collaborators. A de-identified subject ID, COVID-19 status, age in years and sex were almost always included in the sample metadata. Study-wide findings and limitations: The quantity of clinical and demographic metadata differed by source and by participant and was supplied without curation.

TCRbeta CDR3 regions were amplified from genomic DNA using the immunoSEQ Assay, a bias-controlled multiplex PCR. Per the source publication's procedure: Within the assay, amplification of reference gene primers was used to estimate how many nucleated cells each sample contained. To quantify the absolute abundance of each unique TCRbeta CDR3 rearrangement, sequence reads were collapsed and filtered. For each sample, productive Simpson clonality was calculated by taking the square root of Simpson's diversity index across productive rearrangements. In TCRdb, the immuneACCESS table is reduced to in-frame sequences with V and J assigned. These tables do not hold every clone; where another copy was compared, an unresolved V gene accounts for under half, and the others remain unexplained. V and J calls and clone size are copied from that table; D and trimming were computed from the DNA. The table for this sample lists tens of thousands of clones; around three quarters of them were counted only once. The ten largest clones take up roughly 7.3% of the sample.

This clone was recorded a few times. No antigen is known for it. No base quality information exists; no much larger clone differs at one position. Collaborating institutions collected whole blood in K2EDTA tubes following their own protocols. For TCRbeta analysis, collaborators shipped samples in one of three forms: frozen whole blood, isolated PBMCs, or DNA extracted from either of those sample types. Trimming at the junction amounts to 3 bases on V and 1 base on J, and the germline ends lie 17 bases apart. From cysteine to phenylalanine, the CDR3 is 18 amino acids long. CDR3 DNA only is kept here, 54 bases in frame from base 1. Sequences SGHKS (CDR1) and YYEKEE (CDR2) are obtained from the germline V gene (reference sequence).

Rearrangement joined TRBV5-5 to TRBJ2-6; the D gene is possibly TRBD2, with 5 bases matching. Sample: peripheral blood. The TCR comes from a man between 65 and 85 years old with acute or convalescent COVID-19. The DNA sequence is TGTGCCAGCAGCTCCACGGATAGGACGGGGTCTGGGGCCAACGTCCTGACTTTC. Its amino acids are CASSSTDRTGSGANVLTF.